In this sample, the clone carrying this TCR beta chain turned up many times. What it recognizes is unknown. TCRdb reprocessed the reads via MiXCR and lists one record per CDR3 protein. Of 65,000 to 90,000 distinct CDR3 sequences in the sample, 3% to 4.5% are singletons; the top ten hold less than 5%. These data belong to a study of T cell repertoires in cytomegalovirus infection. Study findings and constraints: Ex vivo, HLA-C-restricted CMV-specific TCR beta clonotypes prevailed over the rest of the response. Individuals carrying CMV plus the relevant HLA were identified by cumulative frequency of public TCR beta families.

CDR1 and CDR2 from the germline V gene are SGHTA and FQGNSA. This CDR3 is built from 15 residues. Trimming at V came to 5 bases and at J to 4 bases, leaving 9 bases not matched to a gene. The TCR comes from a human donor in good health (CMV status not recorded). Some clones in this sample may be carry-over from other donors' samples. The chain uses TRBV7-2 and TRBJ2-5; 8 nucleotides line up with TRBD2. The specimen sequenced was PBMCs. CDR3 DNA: TGTGCCAGCAGCCGGGGGGGGAGCGCGTCAGAGACCCAGTACTTC. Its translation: CASSRGGSASETQYF.